This entry lists 10 T cell receptor beta chains sequenced from one sample in a study of sequential checkpoint blockade in melanoma. As for treatment: randomized to nivolumab then ipilimumab (arm A) or the reverse (arm B). The assay was immunoSEQ multiplex PCR, and TCRdb's table has in-frame clones only and misses some. Of a few thousand clones listed, 20% to 30% are singletons. This specimen consisted of tumor tissue (inferred from file names), obtained from a patient given nivolumab and ipilimumab in sequence. The receptors stem from a human donor with melanoma.

This sequence joins TRBV5-1 and TRBJ2-4, with 8 bases identical to TRBD2. The CDR3 totals 18 residues. Germline CDR1 SGHRS, CDR2 YFSETQ. Germline trimming cut 0 bases from V and 1 base from J; bases unmatched to any gene: 9. The CDR3 DNA reads TGCGCCAGCAGCTTGGTAGGGGCTAGCGGGTTCGCCAAAAACATTCAGTACTTC. It codes for CASSLVGASGFAKNIQYF.

The chain employs TRBV5-1 and TRBJ2-2; D ambiguous. This CDR3 has 14 amino acids. Germline V gene lookup returns CDR1 SGHRS and CDR2 YFSETQ. V shed 3 bases and J shed 2 bases, with 8 bases lying between them. The CDR3 DNA reads as TGCGCCAGCAGCTGGCAGGAAAACACCGGGGAGCTGTTTTTT. This gives the protein CASSWQENTGELFF. Filled out from reference TRBV5-1 and TRBJ2-2, the complete variable domain reads KAGVTQTPRYLIKTRGQQVTLSCSPISGHRSVSWYQQTPGQGLQFLFEYFSETQRNKGNFPGRFSGRQFSNSRSEMNVSTLELGDSALYLCASSWQENTGELFFGEGSRLTVL.

This clone has a handful of counts. The J gene is TRBJ2-2, the V gene TRBV28; possible D gene TRBD2, 6 bases. V lost 8 bases and J 2 bases, leaving 9 bases between the germline ends. From germline, CDR1 is MDHEN and CDR2 SYDVKM. The CDR3 is made up of 13 amino acids. CDR3 sequence (DNA): TGTGCCAGCCGTAGCGGTAACACCGGGGAGCTGTTTTTT. Protein sequence: CASRSGNTGELFF.

The CDR3 is CATSRGRTAYEQYF. In DNA form, the CDR3 reads TGTGCCACCAGCAGAGGGCGGACTGCCTACGAGCAGTACTTC. This sequence joins TRBV15 and TRBJ2-7; D is possibly TRBD2 (5 bases). Germline V gene lookup returns CDR1 LNHNV and CDR2 YYDKDF (reference sequence). V lost 1 base, J lost 2 bases, and 9 bases lay in between. The CDR3 consists of 14 residues.

By share of the sample, this clone is medium-sized. V usage is TRBV10-3 and J usage is TRBJ1-2; D may be TRBD1 (6 bases). CDR3 length: 15 amino acids. Germline loops: CDR1 ENHRY, CDR2 SYGVKD. Trimming stripped 0 bases from V and 4 bases from J, with 12 bases between. Written as DNA, the CDR3 is TGTGCCATCAGTGAGTCCTGGACAGCAAGCTATGGCTACACCTTC. Translated, it gives CAISESWTASYGYTF.

This clone showed up many times. The J gene is TRBJ2-3, the V gene TRBV11-3, with 10 bases identical to TRBD1. With V trimmed by 5 bases and J by 2 bases, 10 bases remained unmatched. The CDR3 spans 17 residues. Germline V gives CDR1 SGHNT, CDR2 YENEEA. In DNA, the CDR3 is TGTGCCAGCAGCCCACCCTTCGGACAGGGGGACACAGATACGCAGTATTTT. It specifies CASSPPFGQGDTDTQYF. The whole variable domain, remainder taken from reference TRBV11-3 and TRBJ2-3, is EAGVVQSPRYKIIEKKQPVAFWCNPISGHNTLYWYLQNLGQGPELLIRYENEEAVDDSQLPKDRFSAERLKGVDSTLKIQPAELGDSAVYLCASSPPFGQGDTDTQYFGPGTRLTVL.

The table lists this clone with a few counts. The chain combines TRBV11-1 with TRBJ2-2, with 10 bases matching TRBD2. With 3 bases clipped from V and 0 bases from J, the junction kept 4 bases outside the gene matches. Germline CDR1 SGHAT, CDR2 FQDESV (reference sequence). The CDR3 is made up of 17 amino acids. The CDR3 reads CASSFPSGGANTGELFF. As DNA, the CDR3 is TGTGCCAGCAGCTTCCCTAGCGGGGGCGCGAACACCGGGGAGCTGTTTTTT.

This chain uses TRBV23-1 with TRBJ2-2; D gene ambiguous. TRBV23-1 is assigned to the ORF class and has an uncertain function. Deletions cut 6 bases from V and 3 bases from J, with 14 bases between. The CDR3 length is 15 residues. CDR3 protein: CASSHEGFDTGELFF. The CDR3 DNA sequence: TGCGCCAGCAGCCATGAAGGGTTTGACACCGGGGAGCTGTTTTTT.

The genes are TRBV11-3 and TRBJ2-4, with 7 nucleotides matching TRBD1. CDR1 is SGHNT and CDR2 is YENEEA in the germline V gene. V lost 5 bases to trimming and J lost 8 bases; unmatched junction nucleotides: 18. The CDR3 covers 17 residues. The CDR3: CASSPPAATGLIDIQYF. The CDR3 bases are TGTGCCAGCAGCCCCCCCGCCGCGACAGGGTTGATTGACATTCAGTACTTC.

V usage is TRBV4-1 and J usage is TRBJ2-7; D uncertain. V lost 3 bases and J lost 7, with 13 bases in between. CDR1 is MGHRA, CDR2 YSYEKL, per germline. The CDR3 length is 13 residues. CDR3 sequence reads: CASSQNLGREQYF. In nucleotides, the CDR3 is TGCGCCAGCAGCCAGAACCTGGGTAGGGAGCAGTACTTC.